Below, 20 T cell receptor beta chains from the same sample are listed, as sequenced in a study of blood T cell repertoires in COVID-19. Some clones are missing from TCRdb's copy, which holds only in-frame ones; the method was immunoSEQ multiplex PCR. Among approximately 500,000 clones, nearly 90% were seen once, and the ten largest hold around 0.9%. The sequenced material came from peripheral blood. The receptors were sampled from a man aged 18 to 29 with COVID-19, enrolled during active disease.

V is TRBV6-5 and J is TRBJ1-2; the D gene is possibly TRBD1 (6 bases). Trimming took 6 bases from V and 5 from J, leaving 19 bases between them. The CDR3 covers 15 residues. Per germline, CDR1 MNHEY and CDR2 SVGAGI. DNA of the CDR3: TGTGCCAGCAGACCCGGGGGGGGCTTTGGGTATGGCTACACCTTC. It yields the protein CASRPGGGFGYGYTF.

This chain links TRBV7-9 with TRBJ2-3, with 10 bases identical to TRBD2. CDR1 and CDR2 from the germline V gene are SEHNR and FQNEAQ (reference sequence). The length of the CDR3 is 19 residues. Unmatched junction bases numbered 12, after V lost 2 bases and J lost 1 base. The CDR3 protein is CASSLYRASGRGGTDTQYF. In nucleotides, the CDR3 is TGTGCCAGCAGCTTATACCGGGCTAGCGGGAGAGGCGGCACAGATACGCAGTATTTT.

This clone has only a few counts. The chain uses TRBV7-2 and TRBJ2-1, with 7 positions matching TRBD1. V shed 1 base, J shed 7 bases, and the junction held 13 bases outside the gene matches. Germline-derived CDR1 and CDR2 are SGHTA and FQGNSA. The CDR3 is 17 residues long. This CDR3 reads CASSLDSRDSPGNEQFF. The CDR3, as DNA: TGTGCCAGCAGCTTAGATTCCCGGGACAGCCCTGGAAATGAGCAGTTCTTC. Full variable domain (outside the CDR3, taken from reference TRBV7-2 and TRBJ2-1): GAGVSQSPSNKVTEKGKDVELRCDPISGHTALYWYRQSLGQGLEFLIYFQGNSAPDKSGLPSDRFSAERTGGSVSTLTIQRTQQEDSAVYLCASSLDSRDSPGNEQFFGPGTRLTVL.

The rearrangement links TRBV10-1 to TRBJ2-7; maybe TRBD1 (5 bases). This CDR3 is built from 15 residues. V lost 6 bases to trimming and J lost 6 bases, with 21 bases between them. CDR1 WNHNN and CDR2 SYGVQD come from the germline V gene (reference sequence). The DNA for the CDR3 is TGCGCCAGCAGCCCCGGCAGGGTACCCATTGGCGAGCAGTACTTC. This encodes CASSPGRVPIGEQYF.

CDR3 sequence (DNA): TGTGCCAGCAAAATGGACAGGGTCGGGTATGGCTACACCTTC. This translates into CASKMDRVGYGYTF. The V gene is TRBV6-5, the J gene TRBJ1-2; 8 bases agree with TRBD1. This CDR3 region has 14 residues. With 7 bases clipped from V and 5 bases from J, the junction kept 9 bases outside the gene matches. The germline V gene encodes CDR1 MNHEY and CDR2 SVGAGI.

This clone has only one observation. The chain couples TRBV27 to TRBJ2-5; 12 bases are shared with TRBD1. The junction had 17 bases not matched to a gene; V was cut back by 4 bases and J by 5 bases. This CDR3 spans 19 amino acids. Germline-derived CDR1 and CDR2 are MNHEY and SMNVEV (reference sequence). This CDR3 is CASSSNRFPGQGASETQYF. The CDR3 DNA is TGTGCCAGCAGTTCAAACCGCTTTCCGGGACAGGGGGCTTCGGAGACCCAGTACTTC.

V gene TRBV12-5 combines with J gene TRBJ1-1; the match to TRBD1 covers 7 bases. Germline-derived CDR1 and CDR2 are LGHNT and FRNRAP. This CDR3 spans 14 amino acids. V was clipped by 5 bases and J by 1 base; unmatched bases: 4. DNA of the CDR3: TGTGCTAGTGGTAAACGACAGGGGAACACTGAAGCTTTCTTT. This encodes CASGKRQGNTEAFF.

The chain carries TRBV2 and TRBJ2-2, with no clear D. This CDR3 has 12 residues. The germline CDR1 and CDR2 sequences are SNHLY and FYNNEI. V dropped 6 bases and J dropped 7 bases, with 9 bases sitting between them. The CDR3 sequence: CASRTLGGELFF. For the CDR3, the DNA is TGTGCCAGCAGAACCCTCGGCGGGGAGCTGTTTTTT.

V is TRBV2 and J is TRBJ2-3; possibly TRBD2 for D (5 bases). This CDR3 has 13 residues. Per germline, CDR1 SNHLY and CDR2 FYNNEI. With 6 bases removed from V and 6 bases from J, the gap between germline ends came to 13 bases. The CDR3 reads CASRTTPGDTQYF. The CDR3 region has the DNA TGTGCCAGCAGGACAACCCCGGGGGATACGCAGTATTTT.

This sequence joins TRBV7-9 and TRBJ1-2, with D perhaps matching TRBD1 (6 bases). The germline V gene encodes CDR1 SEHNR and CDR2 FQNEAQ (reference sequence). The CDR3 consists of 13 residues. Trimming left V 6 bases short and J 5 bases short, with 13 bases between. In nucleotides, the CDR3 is TGTGCCAGCAGTCAACAGGGTTCATATGGCTACACCTTC. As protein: CASSQQGSYGYTF.

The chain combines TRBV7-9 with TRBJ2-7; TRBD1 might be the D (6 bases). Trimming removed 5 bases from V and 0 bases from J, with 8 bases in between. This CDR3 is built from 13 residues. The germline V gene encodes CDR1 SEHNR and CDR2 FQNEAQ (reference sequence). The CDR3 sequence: CASSRTDSYEQYF. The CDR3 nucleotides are TGTGCCAGCAGCCGGACAGACTCCTACGAGCAGTACTTC.

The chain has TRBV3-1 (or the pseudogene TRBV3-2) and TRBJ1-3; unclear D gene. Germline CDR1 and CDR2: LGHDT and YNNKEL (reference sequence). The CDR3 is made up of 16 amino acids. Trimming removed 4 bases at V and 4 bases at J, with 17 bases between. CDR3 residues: CASSPEAFRAGNTIYF. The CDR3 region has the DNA TGTGCCAGCAGCCCCGAGGCCTTCAGAGCAGGAAACACCATATATTTT.

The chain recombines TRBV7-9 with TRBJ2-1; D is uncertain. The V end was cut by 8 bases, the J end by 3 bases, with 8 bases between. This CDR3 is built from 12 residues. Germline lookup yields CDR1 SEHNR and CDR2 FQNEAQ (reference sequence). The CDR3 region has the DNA TGTGCCAGCGGTGGAGTCTACAATGAGCAGTTCTTC. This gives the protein CASGGVYNEQFF. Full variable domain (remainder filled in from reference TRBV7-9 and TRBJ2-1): DTGVSQNPRHKITKRGQNVTFRCDPISEHNRLYWYRQTLGQGPEFLTYFQNEAQLEKSRLLSDRFSAERPKGSFSTLEIQRTEQGDSAMYLCASGGVYNEQFFGPGTRLTVL.

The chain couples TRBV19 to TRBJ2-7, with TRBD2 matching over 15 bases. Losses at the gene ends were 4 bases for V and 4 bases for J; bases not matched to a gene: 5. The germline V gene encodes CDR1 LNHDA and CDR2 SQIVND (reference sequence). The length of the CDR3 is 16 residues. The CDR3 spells CASSTGLAGGLYEQYF. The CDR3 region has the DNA TGTGCCAGTAGTACCGGACTAGCGGGAGGGCTATACGAGCAGTACTTC. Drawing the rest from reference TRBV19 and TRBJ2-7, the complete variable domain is DGGITQSPKYLFRKEGQNVTLSCEQNLNHDAMYWYRQDPGQGLRLIYYSQIVNDFQKGDIAEGYSVSREKKESFPLTVTSAQKNPTAFYLCASSTGLAGGLYEQYFGPGTRLTVT.

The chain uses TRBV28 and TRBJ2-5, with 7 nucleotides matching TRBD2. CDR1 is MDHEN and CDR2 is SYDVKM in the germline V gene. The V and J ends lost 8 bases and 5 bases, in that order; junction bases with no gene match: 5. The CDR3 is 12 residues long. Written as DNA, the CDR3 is TGTGCCAGCGGTGGGGGAGGGGAGACCCAGTACTTC. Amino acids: CASGGGGETQYF.

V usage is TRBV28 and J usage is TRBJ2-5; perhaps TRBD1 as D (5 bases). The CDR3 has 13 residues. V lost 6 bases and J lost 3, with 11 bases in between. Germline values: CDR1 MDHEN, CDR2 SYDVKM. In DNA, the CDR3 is TGTGCCAGCAGCTTCCCAGGGAAAGAGACCCAGTACTTC. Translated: CASSFPGKETQYF.

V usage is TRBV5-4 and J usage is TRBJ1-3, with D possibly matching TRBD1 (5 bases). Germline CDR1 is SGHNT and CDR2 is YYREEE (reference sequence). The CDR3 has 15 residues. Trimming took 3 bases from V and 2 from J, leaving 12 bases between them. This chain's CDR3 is CASSWPAGAGNTIYF. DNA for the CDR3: TGTGCCAGCAGCTGGCCGGCGGGGGCTGGAAACACCATATATTTT.

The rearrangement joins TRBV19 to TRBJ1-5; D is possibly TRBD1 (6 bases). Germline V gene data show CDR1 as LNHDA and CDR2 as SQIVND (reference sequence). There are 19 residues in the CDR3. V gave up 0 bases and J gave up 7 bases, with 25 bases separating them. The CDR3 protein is CASSIDKRDRWRLGQPQHF. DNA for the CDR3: TGTGCCAGTAGTATAGATAAGCGTGACAGGTGGAGGTTGGGGCAGCCCCAGCATTTT. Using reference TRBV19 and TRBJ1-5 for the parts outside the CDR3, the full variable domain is DGGITQSPKYLFRKEGQNVTLSCEQNLNHDAMYWYRQDPGQGLRLIYYSQIVNDFQKGDIAEGYSVSREKKESFPLTVTSAQKNPTAFYLCASSIDKRDRWRLGQPQHFGDGTRLSIL.

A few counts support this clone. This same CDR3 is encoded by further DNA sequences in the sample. The chain's CDR3 is CSATSGGSYEQYF. The CDR3 DNA follows: TGCAGCGCCACTAGCGGGGGCTCCTACGAGCAGTACTTC. V is TRBV29-1 and J is TRBJ2-7; 11 nucleotides line up with TRBD2. V lost 7 bases to trimming and J lost 0 bases; unmatched junction nucleotides: 2. The germline V gene encodes CDR1 SQVTM and CDR2 ANQGSEA. The CDR3 covers 13 residues.

CDR3: CASSPRAVRGGYTF. The CDR3 DNA follows: TGTGCCAGCAGTCCGAGGGCAGTGCGGGGTGGCTACACCTTC. J is TRBJ1-2 and V is TRBV27; D is uncertain. The germline V gene has CDR1 MNHEY and CDR2 SMNVEV (reference sequence). The CDR3 sequence is 14 residues long. V dropped 5 bases and J dropped 7 bases, with 17 bases sitting between them.